A selection of T cell receptor beta chains follows, all from one sample in a study of T-cell reconstitution after alpha-beta-depleted transplantation in children. TCRdb itself ran the PCR reads through MiXCR, one entry per CDR3 protein. Among hundreds of thousands of distinct CDR3 sequences listed, 15% to 20% were seen once. The sample here was PBMCs, mostly from graft donor cells, taken 360 days after TCRalphabeta/CD19-depleted stem cell transplant. These receptors all come from a male patient under 10 years old who had a stem cell transplant for acute lymphoblastic leukemia, so the T cells may come from the graft donor. CDR3s include the opening cysteine and the closing phenylalanine or tryptophan. The order of the fields is clone size, J gene, D gene, V gene, CDR3 protein, CDR3 DNA. A D gene is named only where the DNA matches it firmly. Size is stated for part of the rows, as once, few or many counts, or as a class when the clone is expanded.

>few|TRBJ1-5|NA|TRBV2
CASSGEQGQPQHF
TGTGCCAGCAGTGGGGAACAGGGTCAGCCCCAGCATTTT
>NA|TRBJ1-1|NA|TRBV5-1
CASSLGPPNTEAFF
TGCGCCAGCAGCTTAGGACCGCCGAACACTGAAGCTTTCTTT
>few|TRBJ2-2|TRBD2|TRBV12-3/TRBV12-4
CASSSRTSSTGELFF
TGTGCCAGCAGTTCTCGGACTAGCAGCACCGGGGAGCTGTTTTTT
>NA|TRBJ2-5|NA|TRBV4-1
CASSQYQGTGETQYF
TGCGCCAGCAGCCAATATCAGGGGACTGGGGAGACCCAGTACTTC
>few|TRBJ1-2|NA|TRBV9
CASSVTEFYGYTF
TGTGCCAGCAGCGTGACAGAGTTCTATGGCTACACCTTC
>many|TRBJ1-2|TRBD1|TRBV6-2/TRBV6-3
CASKTGTATNYGYTF
TGTGCCAGCAAAACCGGGACAGCGACTAACTATGGCTACACCTTC
>few|TRBJ2-3|TRBD1|TRBV27
CASLKRGPIVTDTQYF
TGTGCCAGCCTCAAGAGGGGGCCAATAGTTACAGATACGCAGTATTTT
>NA|TRBJ2-7|TRBD2|TRBV2
CASSGTSGEQYF
TGTGCCAGCAGCGGGACTAGCGGCGAGCAGTACTTC
>few|TRBJ1-5|NA|TRBV5-1
CASSLGGATDQPQHF
TGCGCCAGCAGCTTGGGGGGGGCTACGGATCAGCCCCAGCATTTT
>NA|TRBJ2-5|TRBD1|TRBV29-1
CSVRDRGFQTQYF
TGCAGCGTCCGGGACAGGGGTTTTCAGACCCAGTACTTC
>few|TRBJ1-1|NA|TRBV6-2/TRBV6-3
CASGEALYTEAFF
TGTGCCAGCGGGGAGGCCCTTTACACTGAAGCTTTCTTT
>NA|TRBJ1-5|NA|TRBV20-1
CSATGGDYSNQPQHF
TGCAGTGCCACTGGGGGGGACTATAGCAATCAGCCCCAGCATTTT
>few|TRBJ2-1|TRBD2|TRBV20-1
CSARTGLAGSNEQFF
TGCAGTGCTAGGACAGGACTAGCGGGATCCAATGAGCAGTTCTTC
>NA|TRBJ2-1|TRBD2|TRBV5-1
CASSLRTSGRRGLNEQFF
TGCGCCAGCAGCTTGCGGACTAGCGGGAGGCGGGGGTTGAATGAGCAGTTCTTC
>few|TRBJ2-7|NA|TRBV5-1
CASSSPGEQYF
TGCGCCAGCAGCTCCCCGGGCGAGCAGTACTTC
>many|TRBJ2-7|NA|TRBV7-2
CASSPRSSYEQYF
TGTGCCAGCAGCCCGCGCAGCTCCTACGAGCAGTACTTC
>NA|TRBJ2-5|NA|TRBV4-3
CASSQDRGKTQYF
TGCGCCAGCAGCCAAGATCGCGGCAAGACCCAGTACTTC
>NA|TRBJ2-7|NA|TRBV5-1
CASSYGHTYEQYF
TGCGCCAGCAGCTACGGACACACCTACGAGCAGTACTTC
>NA|TRBJ2-3|NA|TRBV24-1
CATGPGPSYGVDTQYF
TGTGCCACCGGACCGGGACCCAGTTACGGGGTGGATACGCAGTATTTT
>NA|TRBJ2-3|NA|TRBV10-3
CAIKGEDTQYF
TGTGCCATCAAAGGGGAAGATACGCAGTATTTT
>NA|TRBJ2-1|NA|TRBV7-9
CASSLDGLGNEQFF
TGTGCCAGCAGCTTAGATGGACTCGGGAATGAGCAGTTCTTC
>few|TRBJ2-1|TRBD1|TRBV13
CASSFRGTGLHNEQFF
TGTGCCAGCAGCTTCCGAGGGACAGGGCTTCACAATGAGCAGTTCTTC